The 22 T cell receptor beta chains in this list originate from one sample, sequenced in a study of T-cell reconstitution after alpha-beta-depleted transplantation in children. During its preparation, the TCRbeta library received unique molecular identifiers. TCRdb ran MiXCR on the PCR reads and lists one entry per CDR3 protein. The sample consists of a few hundred thousand distinct CDR3 sequences, 15% to 20% of them appearing once. This specimen was PBMCs, mostly from graft donor cells, taken 360 days after TCRalphabeta/CD19-depleted stem cell transplant. These TCRs come from a boy younger than two who had a stem cell transplant for Wiskott-Aldrich syndrome, so the T cells may come from the graft donor.

This clonotype was picked up a small number of times. The chain joins TRBV11-2 to TRBJ2-7; the D is unclear. CDR3 size: 14 residues. Germline CDR1 reads SGHAT; CDR2 reads FQNNGV. With 4 bases removed from V and 7 bases from J, the gap between germline ends came to 17 bases. The CDR3 nucleotides are TGTGCCAGCAGCTCCCGGACCCGGTGGTGGGAGCAGTACTTC. Translation gives CASSSRTRWWEQYF. The whole variable domain, remainder taken from reference TRBV11-2 and TRBJ2-7, is EAGVAQSPRYKIIEKRQSVAFWCNPISGHATLYWYQQILGQGPKLLIQFQNNGVVDDSQLPKDRFSAERLKGVDSTLKIQPAKLEDSAVYLCASSSRTRWWEQYFGPGTRLTVT.

This clonotype was detected many times. The chain combines TRBV12-3 or TRBV12-4 with TRBJ2-1, with TRBD1 matching 9 bases. The CDR3 contains 15 residues. V trimming: 2 bases; J trimming: 4 bases; junction bases outside the gene matches: 3. CDR3 bases: TGTGCCAGCAGTTTACGGGACAGGGTGTACAATGAGCAGTTCTTC. Protein: CASSLRDRVYNEQFF.

Only a few counts were recorded for this clonotype. This chain uses TRBV12-3 or TRBV12-4 with TRBJ2-1, with D maybe TRBD2 (5 bases). The CDR3 is 16 amino acids. Trimming left V 2 bases short and J 2 bases short, with 13 bases between. Here the CDR3 DNA reads TGTGCCAGCAGTTTATCGGAGGTCAGCCCCTACAATGAGCAGTTCTTC. Translating gives CASSLSEVSPYNEQFF.

CDR3 amino acids: CASSYVRERRGYTF. The DNA of the CDR3 is TGTGCCAGCAGTTACGTCAGGGAAAGGCGCGGCTACACCTTC. The chain is built from TRBV6-5 and TRBJ1-2; a possible D gene is TRBD1 (5 bases). This CDR3 is 14 amino acids long. Trimming cost V 2 bases and J 8 bases, with 15 bases left between them. CDR1 is MNHEY and CDR2 is SVGAGI in the germline V gene.

The chain uses TRBV29-1 and TRBJ2-7, with D possibly matching TRBD2 (5 bases). The V gene lost 7 bases and the J gene lost 6 bases, with 16 bases spanning the gap. The germline gives CDR1 SQVTM, CDR2 ANQGSEA. The CDR3 runs to 12 residues. CDR3 nucleotides: TGCAGCGCAACTAGGGTCCCCGGCGAGCAGTACTTC. The encoded protein is CSATRVPGEQYF.

The chain employs TRBV4-3 and TRBJ2-6; D is uncertain. V was pared by 4 bases and J by 1 base, with 8 bases between. The CDR3 extends over 15 amino acids. Germline V gene data show CDR1 as LGHNA and CDR2 as YSLEER. CDR3: CASSRFWSGANVLTF. CDR3 nucleotide sequence: TGCGCCAGCAGCCGATTTTGGTCTGGGGCCAACGTCCTGACTTTC.

This clonotype has only a few counts. This rearrangement joins TRBV12-3 or TRBV12-4 to TRBJ1-5; possible D gene TRBD1, 5 bases. Trimming pared 3 bases from V and 3 bases from J, leaving 9 bases between. The CDR3 length is 14 residues. The CDR3 here is CASSFGHPNQPQHF. DNA for the CDR3: TGTGCCAGCAGTTTCGGACACCCCAATCAGCCCCAGCATTTT.

In DNA form, the CDR3 reads TGTGCCAGCAGTTACTCTTTTACGGGACAGGTTCGCGAGCAGTACTTC. Protein sequence: CASSYSFTGQVREQYF. The rearrangement links TRBV6-5 to TRBJ2-7; 8 bases line up with TRBD1. J gave up 6 bases and V 0 bases, and 10 bases lay outside the gene matches. The germline V gene encodes CDR1 MNHEY and CDR2 SVGAGI. The CDR3 is made up of 16 amino acids.

V is TRBV12-3 or TRBV12-4 and J is TRBJ1-2, with unresolved D. The CDR3 loop spans 15 amino acids. Trimming shortened V by 6 bases and J by 4 bases, and 18 bases separated the two germline ends. The CDR3 bases are TGTGCCAGCAGCCGATCGACCCCGGTGAGCTATGGCTACACCTTC. Translated, it gives CASSRSTPVSYGYTF.

This clonotype came up many times. The V call is TRBV7-6, the J call TRBJ2-7; 8 positions agree with TRBD1. V gave up 2 bases and J gave up 3 bases; unmatched junction bases: 6. In germline, CDR1 is SGHVS, CDR2 FNYEAQ. The CDR3 covers 15 residues. CDR3 nucleotide sequence: TGTGCCAGCAGCTTAAGAAGGGACAGGAGCTACGAGCAGTACTTC. Amino acid sequence: CASSLRRDRSYEQYF.

This clonotype was recorded a few times. The chain uses TRBV6-6 and TRBJ2-2; D not certain. The length of the CDR3 is 11 residues. Trimming took 5 bases from V and 8 from J, leaving 6 bases between them. Germline V gives CDR1 MNHNY, CDR2 SVGAGI (reference sequence). Here the CDR3 reads CASSNAGELFF. In DNA form, the CDR3 reads TGTGCCAGCAGTAACGCGGGGGAGCTGTTTTTT.

This clonotype occurred a few times. The rearrangement uses TRBV2 and TRBJ2-7; TRBD1 might be the D (5 bases). Per germline, CDR1 SNHLY and CDR2 FYNNEI. V lost 4 bases, J lost 5 bases, and 18 bases lay in between. The CDR3 totals 15 residues. This CDR3 reads CASSVGFRTSDEQYF. CDR3 nucleotide sequence: TGTGCCAGCAGTGTAGGATTCAGGACATCGGACGAGCAGTACTTC.

This clonotype was seen at least ten times. V usage is TRBV12-3 or TRBV12-4 and J usage is TRBJ1-2; D call uncertain. Trimming took off 3 bases at V and 5 bases at J, with 19 bases between the two ends. This CDR3 is built from 16 residues. CDR3 bases: TGTGCCAGCAGTTTTAACGGGAAAGGACTACAGTATGGCTACACCTTC. This encodes CASSFNGKGLQYGYTF.

A remark on this clonotype: A junction end diverges from the germline sequence, so it may reflect a read error. V and J are TRBV12-3 or TRBV12-4 and TRBJ2-4; perhaps TRBD1 as D (6 bases). This CDR3 region has 17 residues. CDR3 amino acids: CASSFAPGQHAKKIQYF. DNA for the CDR3: TGTGCCAGCAGTTTCGCTCCTGGACAGCACGCAAAAAAGATTCAGTACTTC.

The genes are TRBV5-1 and TRBJ2-3, with D perhaps TRBD2 (6 bases). The CDR3 length is 15 residues. The V gene lost 0 bases and the J gene lost 2 bases, with 10 bases spanning the gap. Germline CDR1 reads SGHRS; CDR2 reads YFSETQ. The CDR3 is CASSLAGTYTDTQYF. Written as DNA, the CDR3 is TGCGCCAGCAGCTTGGCAGGGACTTACACAGATACGCAGTATTTT.

This chain uses TRBV20-1 with TRBJ2-1; 7 nucleotides agree with TRBD2. This CDR3 is 15 amino acids long. V lost 4 bases, J lost 2 bases, and 8 bases stayed unmatched. Germline V gene data show CDR1 as DFQATT and CDR2 as SNEGSKA (reference sequence). CDR3 sequence: CSAINPTSPYNEQFF. CDR3 coding DNA: TGCAGTGCTATTAACCCGACTAGCCCCTACAATGAGCAGTTCTTC.

This chain uses TRBV29-1 with TRBJ2-5; D might be TRBD2 (6 bases). Trimming removed 2 bases at V and 6 bases at J, with 13 bases between. The CDR3 is 13 residues long. Germline V lookup: CDR1 SQVTM, CDR2 ANQGSEA. The DNA for the CDR3 is TGCAGCGTTGAAAGTGGGGGGTCGAAGACCCAGTACTTC. Its translation is CSVESGGSKTQYF.

This clonotype was picked up a small number of times. The chain links TRBV7-2 to TRBJ2-1; 9 nucleotides align to TRBD2. The germline CDR1 and CDR2 sequences are SGHTA and FQGNSA. The CDR3 is made up of 15 amino acids. V dropped 5 bases and J dropped 5; count of bases not matched to a gene: 7. CDR3 nucleotides: TGTGCCAGCAGCGAAAGCGGGAGGTTCGACAATGAGCAGTTCTTC. Translating it yields CASSESGRFDNEQFF. The whole variable domain, filled in from reference TRBV7-2 and TRBJ2-1, reads GAGVSQSPSNKVTEKGKDVELRCDPISGHTALYWYRQSLGQGLEFLIYFQGNSAPDKSGLPSDRFSAERTGGSVSTLTIQRTQQEDSAVYLCASSESGRFDNEQFFGPGTRLTVL.

J is TRBJ1-2 and V is TRBV4-3; TRBD1 agrees at 11 bases. Unmatched junction bases numbered 7, after V lost 3 bases and J lost 4 bases. Per the germline V gene, CDR1 is LGHNA and CDR2 is YSLEER. The CDR3 runs to 16 residues. CDR3 bases: TGCGCCAGCAGCCACCTGCACGGGACAGGGGGCTATGGCTACACCTTC. It specifies CASSHLHGTGGYGYTF.

This clonotype was detected only a few times. The chain links TRBV14 to TRBJ2-1; possibly TRBD2 for D (6 bases). Germline CDR1 and CDR2: SGHDN and FVKESK. The CDR3 spans 15 residues. The germline V and J ends were trimmed by 2 bases and 6 bases, with 14 bases remaining between them. The CDR3 loop reads CASSQPGLFFNEQFF. For the CDR3, the DNA is TGTGCCAGCAGCCAACCGGGACTTTTCTTCAATGAGCAGTTCTTC.

This clonotype was seen a handful of times. The J gene is TRBJ2-7, the V gene TRBV11-3, with TRBD2 identical over 7 bases. Germline values: CDR1 SGHNT, CDR2 YENEEA. The CDR3 totals 14 residues. V dropped 2 bases and J dropped 2; count of bases not matched to a gene: 3. In DNA form, the CDR3 reads TGTGCCAGCAGCTTATGGGGGAGGGCCTACGAGCAGTACTTC. This gives the protein CASSLWGRAYEQYF.

This clonotype has at least ten counts. This chain joins TRBV10-3 and TRBJ2-1; D remains unclear. The germline gives CDR1 ENHRY, CDR2 SYGVKD. The V end lost 3 bases, the J end lost 6 bases, and 18 bases lay between the germline ends. This CDR3 has 16 amino acids. The CDR3 DNA sequence: TGTGCCATCAGTGACCCAGGAGCTGGAATCCCCAATGAGCAGTTCTTC. It codes for CAISDPGAGIPNEQFF.